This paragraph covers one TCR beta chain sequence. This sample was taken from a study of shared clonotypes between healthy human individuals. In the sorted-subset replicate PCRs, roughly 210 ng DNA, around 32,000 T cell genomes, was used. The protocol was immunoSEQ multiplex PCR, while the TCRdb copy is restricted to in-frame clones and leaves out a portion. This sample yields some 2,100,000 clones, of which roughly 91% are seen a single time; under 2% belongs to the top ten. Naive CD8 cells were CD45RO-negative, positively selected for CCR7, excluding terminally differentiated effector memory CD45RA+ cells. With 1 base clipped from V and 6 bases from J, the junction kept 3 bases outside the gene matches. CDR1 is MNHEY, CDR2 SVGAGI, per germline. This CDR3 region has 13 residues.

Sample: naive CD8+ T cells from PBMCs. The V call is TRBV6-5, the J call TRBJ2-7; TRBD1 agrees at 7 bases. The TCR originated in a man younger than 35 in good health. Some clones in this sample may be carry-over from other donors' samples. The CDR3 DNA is TGTGCCAGCAGTTACTTCAGGGGGTTCGAGCAGTACTTC. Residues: CASSYFRGFEQYF.